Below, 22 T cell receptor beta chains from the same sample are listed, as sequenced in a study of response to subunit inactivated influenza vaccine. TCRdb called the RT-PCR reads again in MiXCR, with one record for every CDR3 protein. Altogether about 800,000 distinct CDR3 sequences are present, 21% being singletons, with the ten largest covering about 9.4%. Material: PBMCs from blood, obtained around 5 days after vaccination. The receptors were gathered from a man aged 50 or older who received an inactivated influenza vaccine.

The CDR3 reads CASSLEINSHEQYF. The CDR3 coding sequence is TGTGCCAGCAGCTTGGAAATAAATTCCCACGAGCAGTACTTC. V gene TRBV14 combines with J gene TRBJ2-7, with D hard to call. The germline V gene encodes CDR1 SGHDN and CDR2 FVKESK. With 5 bases removed from V and 5 bases from J, the gap between germline ends came to 16 bases. This CDR3 is 14 amino acids long.

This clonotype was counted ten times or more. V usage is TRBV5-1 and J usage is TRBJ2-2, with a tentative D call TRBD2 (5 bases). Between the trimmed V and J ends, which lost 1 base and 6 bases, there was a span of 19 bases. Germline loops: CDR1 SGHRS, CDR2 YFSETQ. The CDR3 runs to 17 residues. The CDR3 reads CASSLTGSPGISGELFF. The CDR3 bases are TGCGCCAGCAGCTTGACCGGGTCCCCGGGGATTTCCGGGGAGCTGTTTTTT.

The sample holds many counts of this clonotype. CDR3 coding DNA: TGCAGCGTTCCGGGGCTGGTGGGCGAGCAGTACTTC. This codes for CSVPGLVGEQYF. The chain carries TRBV29-1 and TRBJ2-7; D is tentatively TRBD1 or TRBD2 (5 bases each). The CDR3 runs 12 residues. Trimming pared 5 bases from V and 6 bases from J, leaving 14 bases between. CDR1 SQVTM and CDR2 ANQGSEA come from the germline V gene.

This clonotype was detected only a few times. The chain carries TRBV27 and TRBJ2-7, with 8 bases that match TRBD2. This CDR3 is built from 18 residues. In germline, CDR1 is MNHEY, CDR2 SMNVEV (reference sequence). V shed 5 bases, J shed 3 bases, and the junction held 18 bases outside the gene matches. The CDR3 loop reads CASSPRGGAGTRGYEQYF. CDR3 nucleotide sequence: TGTGCCAGCAGTCCCAGGGGTGGGGCGGGGACTAGGGGCTACGAGCAGTACTTC.

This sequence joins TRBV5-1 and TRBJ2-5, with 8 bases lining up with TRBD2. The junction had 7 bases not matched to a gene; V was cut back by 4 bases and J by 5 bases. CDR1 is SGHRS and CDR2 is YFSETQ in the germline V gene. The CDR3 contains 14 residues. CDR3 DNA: TGCGCCAGCAGCCTGACAGCGGGAGTCGAGACCCAGTACTTC. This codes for CASSLTAGVETQYF. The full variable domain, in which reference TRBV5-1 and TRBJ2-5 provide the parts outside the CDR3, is KAGVTQTPRYLIKTRGQQVTLSCSPISGHRSVSWYQQTPGQGLQFLFEYFSETQRNKGNFPGRFSGRQFSNSRSEMNVSTLELGDSALYLCASSLTAGVETQYFGPGTRLLVL.

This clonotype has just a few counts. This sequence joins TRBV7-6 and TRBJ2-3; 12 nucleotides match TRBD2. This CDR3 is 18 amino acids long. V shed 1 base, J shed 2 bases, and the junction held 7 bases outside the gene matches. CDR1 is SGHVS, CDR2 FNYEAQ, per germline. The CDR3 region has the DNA TGTGCCAGCAGCTTAGAGACTAGCGGGGGCCTAAACACAGATACGCAGTATTTT. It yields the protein CASSLETSGGLNTDTQYF. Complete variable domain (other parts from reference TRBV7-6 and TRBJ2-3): GAGVSQSPRYKVTKRGQDVALRCDPISGHVSLYWYRQALGQGPEFLTYFNYEAQQDKSGLPNDRFSAERPEGSISTLTIQRTEQRDSAMYRCASSLETSGGLNTDTQYFGPGTRLTVL.

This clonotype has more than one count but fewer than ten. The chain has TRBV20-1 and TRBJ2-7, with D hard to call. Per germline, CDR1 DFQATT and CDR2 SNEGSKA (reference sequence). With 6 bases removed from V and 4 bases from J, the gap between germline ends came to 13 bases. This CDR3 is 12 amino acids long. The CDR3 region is CSAEFAPYEQYF. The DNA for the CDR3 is TGCAGTGCGGAATTTGCCCCGTACGAGCAGTACTTC.

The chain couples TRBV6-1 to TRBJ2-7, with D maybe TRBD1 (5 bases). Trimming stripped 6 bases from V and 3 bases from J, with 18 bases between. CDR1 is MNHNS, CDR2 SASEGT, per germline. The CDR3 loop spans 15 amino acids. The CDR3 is CASSPSTVTIYEQYF. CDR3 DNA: TGTGCCAGCAGCCCATCGACAGTGACCATCTACGAGCAGTACTTC.

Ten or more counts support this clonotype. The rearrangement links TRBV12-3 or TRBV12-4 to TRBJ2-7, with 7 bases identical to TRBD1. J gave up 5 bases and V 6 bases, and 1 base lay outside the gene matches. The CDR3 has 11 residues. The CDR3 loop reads CASSRGNEQYF. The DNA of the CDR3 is TGTGCCAGCAGCAGGGGGAACGAGCAGTACTTC.

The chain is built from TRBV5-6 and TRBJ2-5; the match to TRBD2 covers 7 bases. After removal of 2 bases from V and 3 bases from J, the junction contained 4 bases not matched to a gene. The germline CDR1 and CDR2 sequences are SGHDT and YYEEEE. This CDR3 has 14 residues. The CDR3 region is CASSLMAGEETQYF. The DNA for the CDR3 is TGTGCCAGCAGCTTAATGGCGGGAGAAGAGACCCAGTACTTC.

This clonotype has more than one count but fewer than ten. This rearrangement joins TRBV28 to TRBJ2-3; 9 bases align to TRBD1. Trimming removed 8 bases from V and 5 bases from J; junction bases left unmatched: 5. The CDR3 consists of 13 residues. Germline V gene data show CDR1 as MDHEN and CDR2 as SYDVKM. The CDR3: CASLGTGLDTQYF. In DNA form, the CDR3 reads TGTGCCAGCCTCGGGACAGGGTTAGATACGCAGTATTTT.

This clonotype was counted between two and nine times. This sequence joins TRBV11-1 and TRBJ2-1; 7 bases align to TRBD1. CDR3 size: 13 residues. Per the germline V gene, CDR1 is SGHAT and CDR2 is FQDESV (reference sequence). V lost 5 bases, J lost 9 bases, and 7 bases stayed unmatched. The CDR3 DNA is TGTGCCAGCAGCGCGACAGGGTTAGGTGAGCAGTTCTTC. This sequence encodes CASSATGLGEQFF.

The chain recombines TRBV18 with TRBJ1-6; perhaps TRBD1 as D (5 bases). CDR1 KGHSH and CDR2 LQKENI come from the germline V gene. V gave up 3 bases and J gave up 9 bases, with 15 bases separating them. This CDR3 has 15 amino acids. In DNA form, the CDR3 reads TGTGCCAGCTCACCTTGGATTGGGGGTGGTTCACCCCTCCACTTT. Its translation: CASSPWIGGGSPLHF.

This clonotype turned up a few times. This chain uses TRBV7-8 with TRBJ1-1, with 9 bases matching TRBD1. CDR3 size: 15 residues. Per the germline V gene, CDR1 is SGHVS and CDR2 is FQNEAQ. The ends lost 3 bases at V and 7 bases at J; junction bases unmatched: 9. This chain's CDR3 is CASSFRVGQGIEAFF. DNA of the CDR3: TGTGCCAGCAGCTTCCGTGTGGGACAGGGAATTGAAGCTTTCTTT.

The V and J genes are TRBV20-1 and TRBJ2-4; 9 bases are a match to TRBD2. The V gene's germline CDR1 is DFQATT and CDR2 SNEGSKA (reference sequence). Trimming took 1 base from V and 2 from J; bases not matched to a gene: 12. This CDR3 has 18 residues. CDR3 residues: CSARAGSGGDVTKNIQYF. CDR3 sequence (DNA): TGCAGTGCTAGAGCAGGTAGCGGGGGAGACGTAACCAAAAACATTCAGTACTTC.

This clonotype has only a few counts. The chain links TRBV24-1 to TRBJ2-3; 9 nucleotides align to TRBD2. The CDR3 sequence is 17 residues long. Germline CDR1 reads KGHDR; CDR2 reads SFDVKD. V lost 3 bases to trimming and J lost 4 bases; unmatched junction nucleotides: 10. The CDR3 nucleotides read TGTGCCACCAGTGATCCTCGATCGGGACTAGCCGCAGATACGCAGTATTTT. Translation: CATSDPRSGLAADTQYF.

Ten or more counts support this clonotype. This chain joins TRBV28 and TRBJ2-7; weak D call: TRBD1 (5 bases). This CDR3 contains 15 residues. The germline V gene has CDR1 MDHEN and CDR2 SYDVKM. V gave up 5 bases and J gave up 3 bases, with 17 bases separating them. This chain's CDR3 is CASSPLLTGDYEQYF. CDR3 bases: TGTGCCAGCAGTCCCCTGCTCACAGGCGACTACGAGCAGTACTTC.

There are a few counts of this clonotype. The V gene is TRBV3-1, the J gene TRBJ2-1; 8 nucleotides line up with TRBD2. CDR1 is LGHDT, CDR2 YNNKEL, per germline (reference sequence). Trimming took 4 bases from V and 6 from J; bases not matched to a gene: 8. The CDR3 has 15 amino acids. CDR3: CASSLRLASPNEQFF. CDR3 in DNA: TGTGCCAGCAGCCTTAGACTAGCGTCTCCCAATGAGCAGTTCTTC.

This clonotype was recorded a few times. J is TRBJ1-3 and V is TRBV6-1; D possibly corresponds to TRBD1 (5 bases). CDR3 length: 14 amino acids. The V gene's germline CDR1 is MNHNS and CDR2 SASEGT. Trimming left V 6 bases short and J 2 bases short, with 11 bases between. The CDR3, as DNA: TGTGCCAGCAGGGTTCAGGGTCCTGGAAACACCATATATTTT. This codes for CASRVQGPGNTIYF.

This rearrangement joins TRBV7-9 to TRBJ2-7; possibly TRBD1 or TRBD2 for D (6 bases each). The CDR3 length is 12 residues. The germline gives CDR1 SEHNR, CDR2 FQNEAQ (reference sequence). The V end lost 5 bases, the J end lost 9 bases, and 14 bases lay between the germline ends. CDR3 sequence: CASSQRGVAQYF. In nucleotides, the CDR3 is TGTGCCAGCAGCCAAAGGGGGGTAGCGCAGTACTTC.

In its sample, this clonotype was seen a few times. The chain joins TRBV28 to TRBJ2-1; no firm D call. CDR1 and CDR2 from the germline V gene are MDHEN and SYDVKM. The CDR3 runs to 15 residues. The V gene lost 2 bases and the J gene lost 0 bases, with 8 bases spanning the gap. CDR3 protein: CASSLTDYSYNEQFF. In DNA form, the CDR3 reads TGTGCCAGCAGTTTAACAGATTACTCCTACAATGAGCAGTTCTTC.

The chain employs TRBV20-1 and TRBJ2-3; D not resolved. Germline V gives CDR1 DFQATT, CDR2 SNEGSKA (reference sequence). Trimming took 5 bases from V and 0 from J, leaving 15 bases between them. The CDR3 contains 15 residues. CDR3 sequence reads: CSASLNPDSTDTQYF. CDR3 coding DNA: TGCAGTGCTTCCCTGAACCCTGATAGCACAGATACGCAGTATTTT.